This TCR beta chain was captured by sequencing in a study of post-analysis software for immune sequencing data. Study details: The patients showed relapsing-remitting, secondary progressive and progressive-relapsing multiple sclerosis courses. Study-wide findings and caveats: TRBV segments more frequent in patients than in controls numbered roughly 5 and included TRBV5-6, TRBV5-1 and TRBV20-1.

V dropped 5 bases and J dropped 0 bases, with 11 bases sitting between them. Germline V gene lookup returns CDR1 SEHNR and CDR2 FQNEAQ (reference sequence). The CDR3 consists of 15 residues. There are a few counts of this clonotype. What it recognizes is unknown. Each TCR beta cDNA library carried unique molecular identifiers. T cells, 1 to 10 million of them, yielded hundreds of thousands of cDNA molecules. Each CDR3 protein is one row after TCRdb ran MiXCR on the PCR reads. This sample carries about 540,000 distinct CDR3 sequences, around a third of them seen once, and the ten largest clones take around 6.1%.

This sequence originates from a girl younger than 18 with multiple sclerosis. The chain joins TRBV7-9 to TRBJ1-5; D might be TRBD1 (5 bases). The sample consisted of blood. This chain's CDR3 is CASSGTGNSNQPQHF. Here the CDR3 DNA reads TGTGCCAGCAGCGGGACCGGGAATAGCAATCAGCCCCAGCATTTT. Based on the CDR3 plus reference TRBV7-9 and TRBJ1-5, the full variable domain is DTGVSQNPRHKITKRGQNVTFRCDPISEHNRLYWYRQTLGQGPEFLTYFQNEAQLEKSRLLSDRFSAERPKGSFSTLEIQRTEQGDSAMYLCASSGTGNSNQPQHFGDGTRLSIL.